This paragraph covers one T cell receptor beta chain sequence. Its antigen remains unknown. Looked up from germline, CDR1 is SGHDN and CDR2 is FVKESK. The CDR3 sequence is 18 residues long. With V trimmed by 1 base and J by 8 bases, 16 bases remained unmatched. The entry originates in a study of sequential checkpoint blockade in melanoma. The wider study: Arm A got nivolumab then ipilimumab; arm B the reverse, 1:1. DNA from 91 pretreatment tumor samples underwent TCRβ immunosequencing.

Sequencing was performed with immunoSEQ multiplex PCR; in TCRdb, only in-frame clones are kept and a portion is missing. The sample has approximately 5,600 clones; about 32% are singletons. Treatment described: randomized to nivolumab then ipilimumab (arm A) or the reverse (arm B). Broader study findings: Rising tumor T-cell fraction and clonality meant about 30 times likelier benefit. In arm A, pretreatment tumor clonality was associated with response.

The sequencing used tumor tissue (inferred from file names), collected from a patient given nivolumab and ipilimumab in sequence. The rearrangement links TRBV14 to TRBJ2-1; 8 bases map to TRBD2. The TCR comes from a human donor with melanoma. The CDR3 region is CASSQGRSSGWFRDEQFF. The CDR3 DNA is TGTGCCAGCAGCCAAGGGAGGTCTAGCGGGTGGTTTCGGGATGAGCAGTTCTTC. Together with reference TRBV14 and TRBJ2-1, the CDR3 gives the full variable domain: EAGVTQFPSHSVIEKGQTVTLRCDPISGHDNLYWYRRVMGKEIKFLLHFVKESKQDESGMPNNRFLAERTGGTYSTLKVQPAELEDSGVYFCASSQGRSSGWFRDEQFFGPGTRLTVL.